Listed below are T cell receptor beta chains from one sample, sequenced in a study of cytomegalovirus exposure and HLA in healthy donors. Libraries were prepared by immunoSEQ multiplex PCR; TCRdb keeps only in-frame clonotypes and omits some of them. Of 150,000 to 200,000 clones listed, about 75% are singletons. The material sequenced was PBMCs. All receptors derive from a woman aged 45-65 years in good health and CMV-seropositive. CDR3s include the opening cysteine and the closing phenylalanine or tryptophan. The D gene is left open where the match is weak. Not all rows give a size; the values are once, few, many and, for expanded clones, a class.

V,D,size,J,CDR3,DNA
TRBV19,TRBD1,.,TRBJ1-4,CASSKGTATNEKLFF,TGTGCCAGTAGTAAAGGGACAGCAACTAATGAAAAACTGTTTTTT
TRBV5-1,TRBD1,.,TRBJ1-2,CASSPGSGTGVWGYTF,TGCGCCAGCAGCCCGGGCTCCGGGACAGGGGTCTGGGGCTACACCTTC
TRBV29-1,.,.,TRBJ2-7,CSVEGGPWHEQYF,TGCAGCGTTGAGGGGGGTCCTTGGCACGAGCAGTACTTC
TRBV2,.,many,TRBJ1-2,CASSPRGNSGYTF,TGTGCCAGCAGTCCACGGGGGAACAGTGGCTACACCTTC
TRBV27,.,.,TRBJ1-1,CASSLSRGLGTEAFF,TGTGCCAGCAGTTTATCGAGGGGACTCGGCACTGAAGCTTTCTTT
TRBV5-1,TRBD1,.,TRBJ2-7,CASSLGGQVLREQYF,TGCGCCAGCAGCTTGGGCGGACAGGTTCTGAGGGAGCAGTACTTC
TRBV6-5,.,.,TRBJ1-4,CASSYREFEKLFF,TGTGCCAGCAGTTACAGGGAGTTTGAAAAACTGTTTTTT
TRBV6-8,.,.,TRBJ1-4,CASSFLEERLEKLFF,TGTGCCAGCAGTTTCCTGGAAGAGCGATTAGAAAAACTGTTTTTT
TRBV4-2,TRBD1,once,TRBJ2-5,CASSRDRAETQYF,TGTGCCAGCAGCCGGGACAGGGCAGAGACCCAGTACTTC
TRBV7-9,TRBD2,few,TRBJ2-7,CASSAGTSSYEQYF,TGTGCCAGCAGCGCCGGGACTAGCTCCTACGAGCAGTACTTC
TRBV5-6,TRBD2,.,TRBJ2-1,CASSPGGTLYNEQFF,TGTGCCAGCAGCCCGGGGGGGACACTATACAATGAGCAGTTCTTC
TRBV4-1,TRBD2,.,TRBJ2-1,CASRPGGSYNEQFF,TGCGCCAGTCGACCGGGGGGCTCCTACAATGAGCAGTTCTTC
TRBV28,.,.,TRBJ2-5,CASSLPGGETQYF,TGTGCCAGCAGTCTACCCGGGGGAGAGACCCAGTACTTC
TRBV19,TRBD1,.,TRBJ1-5,CASATGAFSNQPQHF,TGTGCCAGTGCCACAGGGGCCTTTAGCAATCAGCCCCAGCATTTT
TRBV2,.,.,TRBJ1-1,CASSEDGEPMNTEAFF,TGTGCCAGCAGTGAAGATGGGGAGCCCATGAACACTGAAGCTTTCTTT
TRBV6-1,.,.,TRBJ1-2,CASSEIRQYSYGYTF,TGTGCCAGCAGTGAAATTAGACAGTATAGCTATGGCTACACCTTC
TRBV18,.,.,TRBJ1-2,CASSPEIGGHGYGYTF,TGTGCCAGCTCACCTGAGATCGGGGGGCACGGCTATGGCTACACCTTC
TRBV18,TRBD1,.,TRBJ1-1,CASSPRTGDTEAFF,TGTGCCAGCTCACCAAGGACAGGGGACACTGAAGCTTTCTTT
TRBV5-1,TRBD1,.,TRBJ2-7,CASSLGTGYNEQYF,TGCGCCAGCAGCTTAGGGACAGGGTATAACGAGCAGTACTTC
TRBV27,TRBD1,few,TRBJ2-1,CASSKTGTGENEQFF,TGTGCCAGCAGTAAAACCGGGACAGGAGAGAATGAGCAGTTCTTC
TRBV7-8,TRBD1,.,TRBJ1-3,CASSIQGFSSGNTIYF,TGTGCCAGCAGCATACAGGGGTTCAGTTCTGGAAACACCATATATTTT
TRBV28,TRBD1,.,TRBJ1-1,CASSPLTGRHTEAFF,TGTGCCAGCAGTCCATTGACAGGGCGACACACTGAAGCTTTCTTT
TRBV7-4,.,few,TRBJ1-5,CASSLDLGGKPCNQPQHF,TGTGCCAGCAGCTTAGATTTGGGGGGAAAACCCTGCAATCAGCCCCAGCATTTT
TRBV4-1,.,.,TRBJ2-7,CASSPSRGALAQYF,TGCGCCAGCAGCCCGAGCCGTGGGGCCTTGGCGCAGTACTTC
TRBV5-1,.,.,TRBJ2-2,CASSFSVPNTGELFF,TGCGCCAGCAGCTTTTCTGTCCCCAACACCGGGGAGCTGTTTTTT
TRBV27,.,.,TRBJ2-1,CASSRDSLKFF,TGTGCCAGCAGTCGGGACTCATTAAAGTTCTTC
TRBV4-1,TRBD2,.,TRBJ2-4,CASSQGLADTNIQYF,TGCGCCAGCAGCCAGGGGCTAGCGGACACAAACATTCAGTACTTC
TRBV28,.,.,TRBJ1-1,CASSPPGGHTEAFF,TGTGCCAGCAGCCCACCGGGGGGGCACACTGAAGCTTTCTTT
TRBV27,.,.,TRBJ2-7,CASSSTGSSYEQYF,TGTGCCAGCAGTTCCACAGGTTCCTCCTACGAGCAGTACTTC
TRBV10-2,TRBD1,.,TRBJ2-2,CASMTGRLTGELFF,TGCGCCAGCATGACAGGGAGACTCACCGGGGAGCTGTTTTTT
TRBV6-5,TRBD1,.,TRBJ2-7,CASSFFGQGEDEQYF,TGTGCCAGCAGTTTCTTCGGACAGGGGGAGGACGAGCAGTACTTC